The rows below give T cell receptor beta chains drawn from one sample of a study of blood T cell repertoires in COVID-19. Produced via immunoSEQ multiplex PCR; TCRdb's table is partial and in-frame only. The sample comprises about 410,000 clones, over 85% of which are singletons, and less than 2% rests with the top ten. Specimen: PBMCs or T cells enriched from blood (not recorded which). The receptors come from a woman aged 30 to 39 who had recovered from COVID-19. Both conserved end residues are part of each CDR3. D genes are given only for firm matches. Rows give clone size only sometimes, using once, few, many, or a class for an expanded clone.

V gene	clone size	J gene	D gene	CDR3 DNA	CDR3 protein
TRBV6-5	-	TRBJ2-3	TRBD1	TGTGCCAGCAGACTCGGGACAGGTAGAGTAGATACGCAGTATTTT	CASRLGTGRVDTQYF
TRBV3-1/TRBV3-2	-	TRBJ2-7	-	TGTGCCAGCAGCCAGTACCCGGGGTACGAGCAGTACTTC	CASSQYPGYEQYF
TRBV12-3/TRBV12-4	-	TRBJ1-3	-	TGTGCCTCCTCCTCTGGAAACACCATATATTTT	CASSSGNTIYF
TRBV7-9	-	TRBJ1-1	-	TGTGCCAGCAGCCATAGTAACACTGAAGCTTTCTTT	CASSHSNTEAFF
TRBV30	-	TRBJ1-5	-	TGTGCCTGGAGGGCGGGAGAACAGCCCCAGCATTTT	CAWRAGEQPQHF
TRBV3-1/TRBV3-2	once	TRBJ1-3	TRBD1	TGTGCCAGCAGCCTACGGACAGGGGGCTTGGGAAACACCATATATTTT	CASSLRTGGLGNTIYF
TRBV7-2	-	TRBJ1-5	-	TGTGCCAGCAGCTTATACGCAGGGGCGGATCAGCCCCAGCATTTT	CASSLYAGADQPQHF
TRBV5-1	-	TRBJ1-2	TRBD1	TGCGCCAGCAGCTTGGCCAGTGGACAGGGCGCTAACTATGGCTACACCTTC	CASSLASGQGANYGYTF
TRBV6-2/TRBV6-3	-	TRBJ2-1	TRBD2	TGTGCCAGCAGTTCAATCTTTAGCGGGGGGAGCTCCTACAATGGGCAGTTCTTC	CASSSIFSGGSSYNGQFF
TRBV12-3/TRBV12-4	-	TRBJ2-7	-	TGTGCCAGCACTCTCAATCCCAGGGCTGAGCAGTACTTC	CASTLNPRAEQYF
TRBV2	many	TRBJ1-3	TRBD1	TGTGCCAGAGGGGGCGCGGACGGAAACACCATATATTTT	CARGGADGNTIYF
TRBV18	once	TRBJ2-7	TRBD1	TGTGCCAGCTCACCCGAGATGGGACAGGGGGGGGAGCAGTACTTC	CASSPEMGQGGEQYF
TRBV6-5	-	TRBJ1-3	TRBD1	TGTGCCAGCACAAGACAGGGTGGAAACACCATATATTTT	CASTRQGGNTIYF
TRBV5-1	-	TRBJ2-1	-	TGCGCCAGCAGCCCCGGACTGGGAAGCTCCTACAATGAGCAGTTCTTC	CASSPGLGSSYNEQFF
TRBV5-6	-	TRBJ1-1	-	TGTGCCAGCAGCCCGGGTACCCTGAGATGGACTGAAGCTTTCTTT	CASSPGTLRWTEAFF
TRBV5-1	few	TRBJ2-3	TRBD2	TGCGCCAGCAGCTTGGGGCCCGTCGGGACTACCACAGATACGCAGTATTTT	CASSLGPVGTTTDTQYF
TRBV5-1	-	TRBJ2-1	TRBD2	TGCGCCAGCAGCCCTGACCCTCTAGCGGGAGGGAAGAATGAGCAGTTCTTC	CASSPDPLAGGKNEQFF
TRBV19	once	TRBJ1-5	TRBD1	TGTGCCAGTAGTGGGACAGGGGTTCAGCCCCAGCATTTT	CASSGTGVQPQHF
TRBV3-1/TRBV3-2	-	TRBJ2-3	TRBD2	TGTGCCAGCAGCCAAGGACTAGCGGAGGTCACAGATACGCAGTATTTT	CASSQGLAEVTDTQYF
TRBV10-3	-	TRBJ2-7	TRBD1	TGTGCCATCAGAGGACAGGGGGCGGGTACCTACGAGCAGTACTTC	CAIRGQGAGTYEQYF
TRBV18	-	TRBJ2-5	TRBD2	TGTGCCAGCTCACCGCGGAGCGGGGGGTACCAAGAGACCCAGTACTTC	CASSPRSGGYQETQYF
TRBV6-4	-	TRBJ1-1	-	TGTGCCAGCAGATCGGTACCAGGGAACACTGAAGCTTTCTTT	CASRSVPGNTEAFF
TRBV19	-	TRBJ2-7	-	TGTGCCAGTAGTATAGATCTCCGGGGGAGCTCCTACGAGCAGTACTTC	CASSIDLRGSSYEQYF
TRBV21-1	-	TRBJ2-5	-	TGTGCCAGCAGCAAAGCGGGGGGAGGGACCCAAGAGACCCAGTACTTC	CASSKAGGGTQETQYF
TRBV18	-	TRBJ1-1	-	TGTGCCAGCTCACCAACGGGGGACGCGCGGAACACTGAAGCTTTCTTT	CASSPTGDARNTEAFF
TRBV7-2	-	TRBJ2-1	TRBD2	TGTGCCAGCAGCTTAGCGGCTAGCGGGGGTTACAATGAGCAGTTCTTC	CASSLAASGGYNEQFF
TRBV7-9	-	TRBJ1-4	-	TGTGCCAGCAGCTTAGCTGGGGGCTCTAATGAAAAACTGTTTTTT	CASSLAGGSNEKLFF
TRBV5-1	few	TRBJ2-7	TRBD2	TGCGCCAGCAGCTTGGGGGGGACTAGCTACGAGCAGTACTTC	CASSLGGTSYEQYF